The clone carrying this T cell receptor (beta chain) has more than one count but fewer than ten. These gene names are mouse names. The CDR3 end lies 4 residues beyond the end of the read and is filled in from the germline J gene. Reverse transcription of extracted RNA yielded cDNA, which provided the sequencing template. Assay: immunoSEQ multiplex PCR; the TCRdb copy retains only in-frame clones and omits some. The data show 290,000 or so clones, with none appearing a single time. The data derive from a study of CD8+ T cells in alopecia areata. Combined cutaneous lymph node cells underwent sorting by CD4, CD8alpha, NKG2D, NKG2ACE and additional markers. Germline V CDR1 and CDR2: NSQYPW, LRSPGD (reference sequence). The CDR3 runs 16 residues. The junction had 8 bases not matched to a gene; V was cut back by 5 bases and J by 1 base.

Sequencing used CD4+ T cells sorted from a lymph node. This sequence joins TRBV1 and TRBJ2-4; 8 bases are a match to TRBD2. The sequence was obtained from a C3H/HeJ mouse with alopecia areata. The mouse strain carries the MHC haplotype H2-k. CDR3 DNA, as far as it was read: TGCACCTGCAGTCCCGGGACTGGTCTTGGTCAAAAC. It encodes CTCSPGTGLGQN. The entire CDR3 sequence reads CTCSPGTGLGQNTLYF.